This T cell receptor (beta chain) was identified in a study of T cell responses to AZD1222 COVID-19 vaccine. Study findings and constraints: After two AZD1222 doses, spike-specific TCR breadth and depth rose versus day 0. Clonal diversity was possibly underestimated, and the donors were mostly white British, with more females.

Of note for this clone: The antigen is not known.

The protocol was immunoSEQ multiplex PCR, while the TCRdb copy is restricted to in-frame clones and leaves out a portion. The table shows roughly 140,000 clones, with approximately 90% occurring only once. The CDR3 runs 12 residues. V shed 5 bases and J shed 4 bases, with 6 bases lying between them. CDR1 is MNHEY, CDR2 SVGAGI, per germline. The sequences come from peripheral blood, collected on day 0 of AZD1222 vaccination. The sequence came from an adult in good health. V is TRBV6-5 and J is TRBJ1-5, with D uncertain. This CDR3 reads CASSQLNQPQHF. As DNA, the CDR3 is TGTGCCAGCAGTCAACTGAATCAGCCCCAGCATTTT.